This TCR beta chain was identified during a study of blood T cell repertoires in COVID-19. Study-level background: T cells, B-cell-depleted T cells, or PBMCs provided the cDNA or gDNA that served as material.

Per the original data handling: Cell counts per sample came from amplifying reference gene primers. Sequenced by immunoSEQ multiplex PCR; TCRdb stores in-frame clones only, minus some. V, J and clone size are taken as reported in that table, and D and trimming were inferred from the DNA itself. The data show roughly 95,000 clones, 85% to 95% seen once. The CDR3 has 19 amino acids. Trimming shortened V by 4 bases and J by 0 bases, and 22 bases separated the two germline ends. Looked up from germline, CDR1 is MDHEN and CDR2 is SYDVKM. This rearrangement joins TRBV28 to TRBJ1-5; no clear D gene. Sequencing input: peripheral blood. The sequence derives from a woman in her 50s in a cohort sampled during active COVID-19. Written as DNA, the CDR3 is TGTGCCAGCAGTTCCAGGCAGGCAAATTTCATTTATAGCAATCAGCCCCAGCATTTT. This sequence encodes CASSSRQANFIYSNQPQHF.